A single sample gave rise to the 25 T cell receptor beta chains below, sequenced in a study of blood T cell repertoires in COVID-19. The method was immunoSEQ multiplex PCR; TCRdb's version includes in-frame clones alone and lacks a portion of them. The repertoire consists of around 200,000 clones, with around 83% occurring once and the leading ten covering 4% to 5%. Source material: peripheral blood. Every receptor here comes from a woman of 80 years or more with acute or convalescent COVID-19.

The chain has TRBV19 and TRBJ2-3, with 10 positions matching TRBD2. The CDR3 consists of 17 residues. The V gene's germline CDR1 is LNHDA and CDR2 SQIVND (reference sequence). The trim removed 4 bases at V and 0 bases at J, leaving 7 bases unmatched. CDR3 nucleotides: TGTGCCAGTAGTAGAGCAGGACTAGCGGCTAGCACAGATACGCAGTATTTT. It codes for CASSRAGLAASTDTQYF.

V is TRBV6-5 and J is TRBJ1-1; perhaps TRBD1 as D (5 bases). The CDR3 has 13 amino acids. The V and J ends lost 8 bases and 0 bases respectively, with 10 bases between them. Germline-derived CDR1 and CDR2 are MNHEY and SVGAGI. CDR3 sequence (DNA): TGTGCCAGCGCGGTAGGGGTGAACACTGAAGCTTTCTTT. It codes for CASAVGVNTEAFF.

The rearrangement joins TRBV9 to TRBJ2-7; TRBD2 matches at 7 bases. CDR1 and CDR2 (germline): SGDLS, YYNGEE. V lost 0 bases and J lost 0; bases outside the gene matches: 6. The CDR3 is made up of 16 amino acids. The CDR3 reads CASSVGDGLGSYEQYF. The CDR3 DNA follows: TGTGCCAGCAGCGTAGGAGACGGACTAGGCTCCTACGAGCAGTACTTC.

This clone occurred a few times. CDR3 nucleotides: TGTGCCAGCAGCCAGACAGGAACCTCCTACGAGCAGTACTTC. Amino acids: CASSQTGTSYEQYF. V is TRBV13 and J is TRBJ2-7, with a possible D match to TRBD1 (6 bases). The CDR3 runs 14 residues. The V gene lost 5 bases and the J gene lost 0 bases, with 11 bases spanning the gap. CDR1 and CDR2 (germline): PRHDT, FYEKMQ (reference sequence).

This clone was detected once. This rearrangement joins TRBV2 to TRBJ2-3; tentative D call: TRBD2 (6 bases). The germline V gene has CDR1 SNHLY and CDR2 FYNNEI. This CDR3 spans 14 amino acids. V was shortened by 8 bases and J by 3 bases, with 15 bases between the two germline ends. The CDR3 sequence: CASSGGGVTDTQYF. DNA of the CDR3: TGTGCCAGCTCTGGCGGCGGGGTAACAGATACGCAGTATTTT. The full variable domain, in which reference TRBV2 and TRBJ2-3 provide the parts outside the CDR3, is EPEVTQTPSHQVTQMGQEVILRCVPISNHLYFYWYRQILGQKVEFLVSFYNNEISEKSEIFDDQFSVERPDGSNFTLKIRSTKLEDSAMYFCASSGGGVTDTQYFGPGTRLTVL.

Details on this clone: The junction differs from germline at one of its ends, possibly a read error. Other DNA sequences in the same sample also yield this CDR3. The V gene is TRBV30, the J gene TRBJ2-7; 8 bases map to TRBD1. CDR3 size: 15 residues. The germline gives CDR1 GTSNPN, CDR2 SVGIG (reference sequence). CDR3 sequence reads: CAWSLRRQGIYEQYF. In DNA form, the CDR3 reads TGTGCCTGGAGTCTCAGGAGACAGGGGATCTACGAGCAGTATTTC.

This clone appeared a few times. Written as DNA, the CDR3 is TGTGCCAGCTCCCCCCTCGGCGCGGGAGGGACCAACACCGGGGAGCTGTTTTTT. It codes for CASSPLGAGGTNTGELFF. The V call is TRBV18, the J call TRBJ2-2; 9 bases are shared with TRBD2. With V trimmed by 6 bases and J by 2 bases, 13 bases remained unmatched. The CDR3 is made up of 18 amino acids. CDR1 is KGHSH and CDR2 is LQKENI in the germline V gene.

The chain combines TRBV5-1 with TRBJ1-6; possible D gene TRBD1, 6 bases. Trimming took 1 base from V and 9 from J, leaving 11 bases between them. Per the germline V gene, CDR1 is SGHRS and CDR2 is YFSETQ. The CDR3 loop spans 14 amino acids. This chain's CDR3 is CASSLPGGGSPLHF. CDR3 bases: TGCGCCAGCAGCTTGCCTGGGGGCGGTTCACCCCTCCACTTT.

This clone was seen only a few times. The gene calls are TRBV3-1 (or the pseudogene TRBV3-2) and TRBJ1-2; TRBD1 is a possible D gene (5 bases). The CDR3 has 15 residues. The germline gives CDR1 LGHDT, CDR2 YNNKEL (reference sequence). Trimming stripped 1 base from V and 3 bases from J, with 12 bases between. CDR3: CASSQAQGGDYGYTF. In DNA, the CDR3 is TGTGCCAGCAGCCAAGCCCAGGGCGGCGACTATGGCTACACCTTC.

The chain joins TRBV5-6 to TRBJ2-7, with D maybe TRBD2 (6 bases). Germline CDR1 is SGHDT and CDR2 is YYEEEE. The V and J ends lost 4 bases and 4 bases respectively, with 18 bases between them. The length of the CDR3 is 15 residues. CDR3 DNA: TGTGCCAGCAGCAGACGACTGACCAGCGGGTACGAGCAGTACTTC. It encodes CASSRRLTSGYEQYF.

This chain uses TRBV29-1 with TRBJ1-1; D might be TRBD1 (6 bases). This CDR3 spans 14 amino acids. Germline CDR1 SQVTM, CDR2 ANQGSEA. V shed 4 bases and J shed 4 bases, with 16 bases lying between them. The CDR3 DNA reads TGCAGCGTTGCTTTTGGGGGGGCGGGCACTGAAGCTTTCTTT. Protein: CSVAFGGAGTEAFF.

There are a few counts of this clone. This chain connects TRBV5-6 to TRBJ2-2; 7 nucleotides align to TRBD1. Germline V gene sequence: CDR1 SGHDT, CDR2 YYEEEE. This CDR3 region has 14 residues. The ends lost 1 base at V and 5 bases at J; junction bases unmatched: 2. The CDR3 nucleotides read TGTGCCAGCAGCTTGAGGGGGCGGACCGGGGAGCTGTTTTTT. Translating it yields CASSLRGRTGELFF.

The genes are TRBV25-1 and TRBJ1-3; D might be TRBD1 (5 bases). CDR1 is MGHDK, CDR2 SYGVNS, per germline. V was shortened by 5 bases and J by 0 bases, with 17 bases between the two germline ends. CDR3 size: 17 residues. The CDR3 sequence: CASSRGFRTGSGNTIYF. In DNA form, the CDR3 reads TGTGCCAGCAGTCGGGGGTTCCGGACGGGCTCTGGAAACACCATATATTTT.

The J gene is TRBJ2-1, the V gene TRBV5-6, with D possibly being TRBD2 (5 bases). The CDR3 extends over 15 amino acids. The ends were cut back, 0 bases at V and 0 bases at J, with 7 bases in the middle. Germline loops: CDR1 SGHDT, CDR2 YYEEEE. Here the CDR3 DNA reads TGTGCCAGCAGCTTGGCGAGCGGCTCCTACAATGAGCAGTTCTTC. Its translation: CASSLASGSYNEQFF.

This clone has just a few counts. The CDR3 DNA is TGTGCCAGCAGTGAATTGGGGACTAGAAATAACAATGAGCAGTTCTTC. Its translation is CASSELGTRNNNEQFF. This chain joins TRBV25-1 and TRBJ2-1; 8 bases are shared with TRBD2. CDR1 is MGHDK and CDR2 is SYGVNS in the germline V gene. CDR3 length: 16 residues. The ends lost 1 base at V and 5 bases at J; junction bases unmatched: 7.

The chain has TRBV7-2 and TRBJ1-2; D is unclear. The CDR3 has 16 residues. V gave up 3 bases and J gave up 1 base, with 15 bases separating them. Germline V gene sequence: CDR1 SGHTA, CDR2 FQGNSA. The DNA for the CDR3 is TGTGCCAGCAGCTTTGGCGGCGGGCCTTATAACTATGGCTACACCTTC. This encodes CASSFGGGPYNYGYTF.

This clone was seen just once. This rearrangement joins TRBV7-3 to TRBJ1-1, with 8 bases that match TRBD1. Germline lookup yields CDR1 SGHTA and CDR2 FQGTGA. The CDR3 covers 13 residues. V dropped 6 bases and J dropped 6; count of bases not matched to a gene: 6. Here the CDR3 DNA reads TGTGCCAGCAGTTATACAGGGGGAGCTGAAGCTTTCTTT. Amino acid sequence: CASSYTGGAEAFF.

The chain combines TRBV2 with TRBJ1-4; 8 bases align to TRBD1. The J segment lost 4 bases and the V segment lost 6 bases, leaving 4 bases of the junction unmatched. Germline V gene lookup returns CDR1 SNHLY and CDR2 FYNNEI. The CDR3 contains 14 residues. The CDR3 nucleotides read TGTGCCAGCAGCCAGGACAGGGTTAATGAAAAACTGTTTTTT. Its translation: CASSQDRVNEKLFF.

The chain couples TRBV27 to TRBJ1-1, with D unclear. Trimming pared 7 bases from V and 8 bases from J, leaving 20 bases between. There are 14 residues in the CDR3. Germline CDR1 MNHEY, CDR2 SMNVEV (reference sequence). CDR3 sequence reads: CASKPTRLGGEAFF. The CDR3 DNA is TGTGCCAGCAAACCAACCAGACTTGGCGGAGAAGCTTTCTTT.

The chain recombines TRBV10-3 with TRBJ2-7, with no clear D. Deletions cut 0 bases from V and 2 bases from J, with 5 bases between. From germline, CDR1 is ENHRY and CDR2 SYGVKD. The length of the CDR3 is 13 residues. CDR3 sequence reads: CAISESTPYEQYF. The DNA of the CDR3 is TGTGCCATCAGTGAGTCAACTCCCTACGAGCAGTACTTC.

J is TRBJ1-1 and V is TRBV29-1; a possible D gene is TRBD1 (5 bases). Trimming took off 5 bases at V and 1 base at J, with 14 bases between the two ends. This CDR3 has 14 residues. The germline CDR1 and CDR2 sequences are SQVTM and ANQGSEA. Here the CDR3 DNA reads TGCAGCGTTTTAGTTTCGACAGCGAACACTGAAGCTTTCTTT. This encodes CSVLVSTANTEAFF.

This sequence joins TRBV5-1 and TRBJ2-5; TRBD1 might be the D (5 bases). The CDR3 covers 16 residues. V was trimmed by 3 bases and J by 3 bases, leaving 18 bases between them. In germline, CDR1 is SGHRS, CDR2 YFSETQ. The CDR3 reads CASSSGDRQRKETQYF. The CDR3 DNA reads TGCGCCAGCAGCTCGGGCGACAGACAACGAAAAGAGACCCAGTACTTC.

J is TRBJ2-7 and V is TRBV4-3; TRBD2 aligns across 11 bases. The V segment lost 1 base and the J segment 2 bases; nucleotides outside the gene matches: 1. This CDR3 has 15 residues. Germline CDR1 is LGHNA and CDR2 is YSLEER. CDR3 protein: CASSQGLAGTYEQYF. The DNA for the CDR3 is TGCGCCAGCAGCCAAGGACTAGCGGGGACCTACGAGCAGTACTTC.

Note on this clone: One junction end disagrees with the germline gene, perhaps due to a read error. This chain links TRBV7-7 with TRBJ2-1; 9 nucleotides line up with TRBD2. CDR3 length: 15 amino acids. Germline V lookup: CDR1 SSHAT, CDR2 FNYEAQ (reference sequence). The CDR3: CASSLGTSSFVEQFF. CDR3 nucleotides: TGTGCTAGCAGCTTAGGGACTAGCAGTTTTGTGGAGCAGTTCTTC.

The CDR3 here is CASSPEGQERGSNQPQHF. The CDR3 coding sequence is TGTGCCAGCAGTCCCGAGGGACAGGAAAGAGGTAGCAATCAGCCCCAGCATTTT. The genes are TRBV27 and TRBJ1-5; 8 bases map to TRBD1. The CDR3 runs 18 residues. J lost 0 bases, V lost 5 bases, and 12 bases had no gene match. From germline, CDR1 is MNHEY and CDR2 SMNVEV (reference sequence).